A single sample is the source of the 9 T cell receptor beta chains below, sequenced in a study of T cells after yellow fever vaccination. TCRdb reanalysed the 5' RACE reads using MiXCR and keeps one entry per CDR3 protein. The table shows about 220,000 distinct CDR3 sequences, with approximately 3.3% occurring only once. The material was CD4+ T cells sorted from PBMCs, obtained 10 days after the yellow fever booster vaccination. All receptors derive from a young man who received the YFV17D yellow fever vaccine.

This clonotype was observed at least ten times. V gene TRBV7-6 combines with J gene TRBJ2-3, with no clear D. V lost 1 base to trimming and J lost 7 bases, with 12 bases between them. In germline, CDR1 is SGHVS, CDR2 FNYEAQ. The CDR3 loop spans 14 amino acids. The CDR3 nucleotides are TGTGCCAGCAGCTTAGACCCGACACCCAATACGCAGTATTTT. Encoded protein: CASSLDPTPNTQYF.

This clonotype was recorded at least ten times. Here the CDR3 reads CASSLGGPNSPLHF. The CDR3, as DNA: TGTGCCAGCAGTTTGGGGGGACCTAATTCACCCCTCCACTTT. This chain uses TRBV12-3 or TRBV12-4 with TRBJ1-6; tentatively, D is TRBD1 (5 bases). The CDR3 covers 14 residues. Trimming removed 3 bases at V and 6 bases at J, with 9 bases between.

The sample holds many counts of this clonotype. The chain recombines TRBV5-1 with TRBJ2-2, with TRBD1 as a possible D gene (5 bases). The CDR3 covers 15 residues. CDR1 and CDR2 from the germline V gene are SGHRS and YFSETQ. Trimming cost V 2 bases and J 6 bases, with 14 bases left between them. The CDR3 region is CASSFSLVQAGELFF. In nucleotides, the CDR3 is TGCGCCAGCAGCTTCTCTTTGGTACAGGCCGGGGAGCTGTTTTTT.

In its sample, this clonotype was seen a few times. The chain employs TRBV7-3 and TRBJ2-1; the D is unclear. The germline V gene encodes CDR1 SGHTA and CDR2 FQGTGA. Trimming left V 1 base short and J 7 bases short, with 11 bases between. The CDR3 extends over 14 amino acids. The CDR3 coding sequence is TGTGCCAGCAGCTTAAACCCCGGGTATAATGAGCAGTTCTTC. It yields the protein CASSLNPGYNEQFF.

V is TRBV7-9 and J is TRBJ2-7; D may be TRBD1 or TRBD2 (5 bases each). Looked up from germline, CDR1 is SEHNR and CDR2 is FQNEAQ (reference sequence). Trimming pared 5 bases from V and 2 bases from J, leaving 13 bases between. The CDR3 spans 14 residues. The CDR3 region is CASSPRGGPYEQYV. In DNA form, the CDR3 reads TGTGCCAGCAGCCCCCGTGGGGGTCCCTACGAGCAGTACGTC.

The table lists this clonotype with many counts. This chain joins TRBV6-6 and TRBJ2-1; no clear D gene. CDR1 MNHNY and CDR2 SVGAGI come from the germline V gene (reference sequence). V lost 1 base, J lost 3 bases, and 1 base lay in between. This CDR3 contains 12 residues. CDR3 sequence (DNA): TGTGCCAGCAGTTACTTCTACAATGAGCAGTTCTTC. Translated: CASSYFYNEQFF.

This clonotype was observed many times. The chain carries TRBV27 and TRBJ2-7; D possibly corresponds to TRBD1 (5 bases). In germline, CDR1 is MNHEY, CDR2 SMNVEV (reference sequence). The CDR3 is made up of 13 amino acids. Trimming took 5 bases from V and 0 from J, leaving 8 bases between them. The CDR3 protein is CASSGASSYEQYF. The DNA of the CDR3 is TGTGCCAGCAGTGGGGCGAGCTCCTACGAGCAGTACTTC.

The sample holds many counts of this clonotype. The chain couples TRBV7-8 to TRBJ1-5; weak D call: TRBD1 (6 bases). Trimming took 5 bases from V and 1 from J, leaving 12 bases between them. CDR3 length equals 15 residues. Germline V gene lookup returns CDR1 SGHVS and CDR2 FQNEAQ. The CDR3 DNA sequence: TGTGCCAGCAGCCATGACAGGCTGAGCAATCAGCCCCAGCATTTT. Its translation is CASSHDRLSNQPQHF.

V usage is TRBV19 and J usage is TRBJ2-3; TRBD1 agrees at 9 bases. CDR3 length: 15 amino acids. Germline V gene sequence: CDR1 LNHDA, CDR2 SQIVND (reference sequence). Trimming took 6 bases from V and 2 from J; bases not matched to a gene: 6. CDR3: CASRMGQGTTDTQYF. The CDR3 DNA reads as TGTGCCAGTAGGATGGGACAGGGCACCACAGATACGCAGTATTTT.